The 13 T cell receptor beta chains presented below share a single source sample, sequenced in a study of T-cell reconstitution after alpha-beta-depleted transplantation in children listed by TCRdb under 2016. Receptor amplification or capture employed PCR. Sequencer: Illumina HiSeq 2500. TCR library preparation used molecular barcoding, with unique molecular identifiers applied to normalize quantification of the TCRbeta repertoire. Using fastp trimming at Q25 and MiXCR clonotype assembly, TCRdb reanalyzed the public sequencing data and kept in-frame beta chains. Each record represents a unique CDR3 protein, reported with the most common genes and DNA among its rows. The sample table records around 380,000 distinct CDR3 sequences; approximately 10% of these occur just once. The leading ten clones occupy over 4.5% of the sample. The sample in question was PBMCs from the stem cell graft donor, obtained from the stem cell graft. These receptors originate from a human donor who donated a stem cell graft to a child with acute myeloid leukemia.

The V call is TRBV7-8, the J call TRBJ2-1; possible D gene TRBD2, 5 bases. V gave up 1 base and J gave up 6 bases, with 13 bases separating them. The CDR3 spans 15 residues. Germline CDR1 and CDR2: SGHVS and FQNEAQ. CDR3 residues: CASSLDEGEGNEQFF. The CDR3 nucleotides read TGTGCCAGCAGCTTAGATGAGGGAGAGGGCAATGAGCAGTTCTTC.

A few counts support this clonotype. The DNA of the CDR3 is TGTGCCAGCAGCTTAGTTCTTAGCGGGAGATTGTACAATGAGCAGTTCTTC. It is translated as CASSLVLSGRLYNEQFF. The V and J genes are TRBV11-2 and TRBJ2-1, with 9 bases matching TRBD2. The J segment lost 4 bases and the V segment lost 1 base, leaving 8 bases of the junction unmatched. From germline, CDR1 is SGHAT and CDR2 FQNNGV. This CDR3 is 17 amino acids long.

The rearrangement links TRBV12-3 or TRBV12-4 to TRBJ1-6, with 7 nucleotides matching TRBD1. Trimming cost V 6 bases and J 10 bases; bases outside gene matches: 9. The CDR3 runs 14 residues. CDR3 nucleotides: TGTGCCAGCAGCCTGACAGGGCTTAGGTCACCCCTCCACTTT. It codes for CASSLTGLRSPLHF.

This chain connects TRBV7-9 to TRBJ2-2; 10 positions agree with TRBD1. There are 16 residues in the CDR3. Germline-derived CDR1 and CDR2 are SEHNR and FQNEAQ (reference sequence). The ends lost 5 bases at V and 2 bases at J; junction bases unmatched: 5. The CDR3 here is CASSRGTGANTGELFF. The CDR3 DNA reads as TGTGCCAGCAGCCGCGGGACAGGGGCTAACACCGGGGAGCTGTTTTTT.

This clonotype has a count of ten or more. The chain is built from TRBV2 and TRBJ2-7; 9 bases match TRBD2. The CDR3 runs 20 residues. The germline V gene encodes CDR1 SNHLY and CDR2 FYNNEI. After removal of 6 bases from V and 3 bases from J, the junction contained 24 bases not matched to a gene. The CDR3 DNA reads TGTGCCAGCAGCCCCCCAGAAGTATTGGCGGGAGGGCCCGGGGGCTACGAGCAGTACTTC. Its translation is CASSPPEVLAGGPGGYEQYF.

This sequence joins TRBV24-1 and TRBJ2-5; unclear D gene. The V and J ends lost 0 bases and 4 bases respectively, with 5 bases between them. The CDR3 spans 13 residues. Per the germline V gene, CDR1 is KGHDR and CDR2 is SFDVKD. The CDR3 sequence is CATSDLFGETQYF. In DNA, the CDR3 is TGTGCCACCAGTGATTTGTTTGGAGAGACCCAGTACTTC.

This clonotype has more than one count but fewer than ten. The chain joins TRBV12-3 or TRBV12-4 to TRBJ2-3, with 7 bases identical to TRBD1. The V segment lost 6 bases and the J segment 2 bases; nucleotides outside the gene matches: 2. The CDR3 is 13 residues long. CDR3 region: CASSDRATDTQYF. CDR3 nucleotides: TGTGCCAGCAGCGACAGGGCCACAGATACGCAGTATTTT.

The rearrangement joins TRBV7-9 to TRBJ2-5; a weak D match, TRBD2 (7 bases). Trimming removed 5 bases from V and 4 bases from J, with 17 bases in between. Germline CDR1 and CDR2: SEHNR and FQNEAQ (reference sequence). The CDR3 has 15 residues. The CDR3 DNA follows: TGTGCCAGCAGCATCCCGGGGGGCCCTAGAGAGACCCAGTACTTC. As protein: CASSIPGGPRETQYF.

The chain links TRBV10-3 to TRBJ1-1; perhaps TRBD1 as D (6 bases). Trimming took off 6 bases at V and 6 bases at J, with 17 bases between the two ends. CDR1 and CDR2 (germline): ENHRY, SYGVKD. This CDR3 comprises 14 residues. The CDR3: CAISLETGRAEAFF. The CDR3 DNA reads TGTGCCATCAGCCTCGAGACAGGTCGGGCTGAAGCTTTCTTT.

This clonotype was counted only a few times. This chain links TRBV25-1 with TRBJ2-7; D might be TRBD1 (6 bases). The CDR3 is 16 amino acids. Germline lookup yields CDR1 MGHDK and CDR2 SYGVNS. V was pared by 1 base and J by 3 bases, with 16 bases between. CDR3: CASSESDRRYIYEQYV. CDR3 sequence (DNA): TGTGCCAGCAGTGAATCTGACAGGAGGTATATCTACGAGCAGTACGTC.

V usage is TRBV6-5 and J usage is TRBJ1-2; tentatively, D is TRBD1 (6 bases). V dropped 10 bases and J dropped 0 bases, with 9 bases sitting between them. Germline V lookup: CDR1 MNHEY, CDR2 SVGAGI. This CDR3 contains 12 residues. The CDR3 DNA sequence: TGTGCCACGGAGGGGGCTAACTATGGCTACACCTTC. Translating it yields CATEGANYGYTF.

This clonotype has at least ten counts. The chain employs TRBV3-1 and TRBJ2-3; no clear D. Deletions cut 2 bases from V and 6 bases from J, with 6 bases between. The length of the CDR3 is 12 residues. Germline V gene sequence: CDR1 LGHDT, CDR2 YNNKEL (reference sequence). CDR3 sequence reads: CASSQLSDTQYF. CDR3 bases: TGTGCCAGCAGCCAATTAAGCGATACGCAGTATTTT.

The gene calls are TRBV29-1 and TRBJ1-4; D possibly corresponds to TRBD1 (5 bases). The CDR3 length is 13 residues. Trimming shortened V by 4 bases and J by 3 bases, and 9 bases separated the two germline ends. CDR1 and CDR2 (germline): SQVTM, ANQGSEA. The DNA of the CDR3 is TGCAGCGTTGGGAGGGGAGCTAATGAAAAACTGTTTTTT. It encodes CSVGRGANEKLFF.